A single sample is the source of the 22 T cell receptor beta chains below, sequenced in a study of metastatic and nonmetastatic thyroid tumors. Via MiXCR, TCRdb re-called the PCR reads. The sample records under 25,000 clones, about 13% being singletons. Not a single patient had been given any form of treatment at any point before undergoing thyroid surgery. What was sequenced was blood. Receptors were obtained from a female donor with papillary thyroid cancer or a benign thyroid nodule (not recorded which). Some clones in this sample may be carry-over from other donors' samples.

This clone was picked up many times. V gene TRBV4-2 combines with J gene TRBJ2-7; 14 bases are a match to TRBD2. The germline V gene encodes CDR1 LGHNA and CDR2 YNFKEQ. The J segment lost 5 bases and the V segment lost 4 bases, leaving 7 bases of the junction unmatched. This CDR3 contains 16 residues. The CDR3, as DNA: TGTGCCAGCAGCCGGGGGACTAGCGGGAGCAGCGACGAGCAGTACTTC. Translated, it gives CASSRGTSGSSDEQYF.

This clone was seen many times. This chain joins TRBV20-1 and TRBJ2-1; D unresolved. V lost 1 base, J lost 5 bases, and 6 bases lay in between. In germline, CDR1 is DFQATT, CDR2 SNEGSKA (reference sequence). This CDR3 comprises 12 residues. The CDR3 protein is CSARVRDNEQFF. For the CDR3, the DNA is TGCAGTGCTAGAGTTCGGGACAATGAGCAGTTCTTC.

This clone is large. The chain employs TRBV18 and TRBJ1-6; TRBD1 might be the D (6 bases). CDR1 and CDR2 from the germline V gene are KGHSH and LQKENI. V lost 0 bases to trimming and J lost 7 bases, with 13 bases between them. The CDR3 covers 16 residues. CDR3 amino acids: CASSPPSRGSNSPLHF. In nucleotides, the CDR3 is TGTGCCAGCTCACCACCGAGCAGGGGAAGCAATTCACCCCTCCACTTT.

This clone was detected ten times or more. J is TRBJ2-7 and V is TRBV28, with 8 bases fitting TRBD1. After removal of 5 bases from V and 0 bases from J, the junction contained 9 bases not matched to a gene. Germline values: CDR1 MDHEN, CDR2 SYDVKM. The CDR3 has 16 residues. The CDR3 region is CASSPQTGVPSYEQYF. CDR3 DNA: TGTGCCAGCAGTCCCCAGACAGGGGTTCCCTCCTACGAGCAGTACTTC.

This clone was detected many times. The V gene is TRBV29-1, the J gene TRBJ2-1, with TRBD2 identical over 14 bases. The CDR3 spans 18 residues. Trimming cost V 1 base and J 0 bases; bases outside gene matches: 5. CDR1 is SQVTM and CDR2 is ANQGSEA in the germline V gene. The CDR3 region has the DNA TGCAGCGTTGAAGGCCGGGGACTAGCGGGAGTCTCCTACAATGAGCAGTTCTTC. Translation gives CSVEGRGLAGVSYNEQFF.

This clone turned up a few times. The chain uses TRBV2 and TRBJ1-5; D is ambiguous. Germline loops: CDR1 SNHLY, CDR2 FYNNEI. With 4 bases removed from V and 7 bases from J, the gap between germline ends came to 8 bases. This CDR3 is built from 12 residues. This chain's CDR3 is CASSVVYQPQHF. In DNA form, the CDR3 reads TGTGCCAGCAGTGTGGTGTACCAGCCCCAGCATTTT.

This clone was counted ten times or more. V and J are TRBV7-9 and TRBJ2-2, with D perhaps matching TRBD2 (6 bases). Germline assignment: CDR1 SEHNR and CDR2 FQNEAQ (reference sequence). With 4 bases removed from V and 9 bases from J, the gap between germline ends came to 9 bases. The CDR3 is 12 amino acids. The CDR3 sequence is CASSSEGRELFF. For the CDR3, the DNA is TGTGCCAGCAGCTCGGAGGGCCGGGAGCTGTTTTTT.

This clone was seen many times. The rearrangement links TRBV10-3 to TRBJ2-6; D unclear. V shed 9 bases and J shed 3 bases, with 9 bases lying between them. Germline CDR1 is ENHRY and CDR2 is SYGVKD. This CDR3 comprises 13 residues. In DNA form, the CDR3 reads TGTGCCATATCTGGGGTTGGGGCCAACGTCCTGACTTTC. Encoded protein: CAISGVGANVLTF.

This clone has just a few counts. The chain recombines TRBV12-3 or TRBV12-4 with TRBJ2-1; D gene ambiguous. The CDR3 is 15 residues long. The V end lost 3 bases, the J end lost 3 bases, and 12 bases lay between the germline ends. The CDR3 DNA is TGTGCCAGCAGTTTGATCGGCGAGAACTACAATGAGCAGTTCTTC. Translated: CASSLIGENYNEQFF.

In its sample, this clone ranks as medium-sized. This chain uses TRBV4-1 with TRBJ2-7; D gene unclear. This CDR3 has 12 residues. Trimming left V 6 bases short and J 2 bases short, with 8 bases between. Germline CDR1 is MGHRA and CDR2 is YSYEKL. The CDR3: CASSGETYEQYF. The CDR3 DNA reads as TGCGCCAGCAGTGGAGAGACCTACGAGCAGTACTTC.

This clone has a count of ten or more. The rearrangement joins TRBV20-1 to TRBJ2-1, with 9 bases matching TRBD2. The CDR3 totals 15 residues. From germline, CDR1 is DFQATT and CDR2 SNEGSKA (reference sequence). After removal of 6 bases from V and 10 bases from J, the junction contained 16 bases not matched to a gene. CDR3 DNA: TGCAGTGCCCCCGGACTAGCGAGGGGGGCAAACGAGCAGTTCTTC. Amino acid sequence: CSAPGLARGANEQFF.

In this sample, this clone turned up many times. The chain carries TRBV7-3 and TRBJ1-1; 8 bases align to TRBD1. CDR1 is SGHTA and CDR2 is FQGTGA in the germline V gene. This CDR3 region has 13 residues. The trim removed 6 bases at V and 3 bases at J, leaving 3 bases unmatched. The CDR3 loop is CASSLDRDTEAFF. The CDR3 DNA is TGTGCCAGCAGTTTGGACAGGGACACTGAAGCTTTCTTT.

To note about this clone: It is unclear where the CDR3 begins or ends on the DNA, so no DNA is shown, and the CDR3 is as TCRdb lists it. CDR3 protein: CATSHRDRVLLCTDTQYF. The J gene is TRBJ2-3, the V gene TRBV24-1; TRBD1 is the table's D call and was not checked against the DNA. The germline V gene has CDR1 KGHDR and CDR2 SFDVKD. Counting both end residues, the CDR3 totals 18 amino acids.

This clone showed up many times. V is TRBV5-1 and J is TRBJ2-2; D unresolved. The germline V and J ends were trimmed by 0 bases and 1 base, with 4 bases remaining between them. The germline V gene encodes CDR1 SGHRS and CDR2 YFSETQ. The CDR3 contains 14 residues. The CDR3 DNA sequence: TGCGCCAGCAGCTTGGGCCTGAACACCGGGGAGCTGTTTTTT. As protein: CASSLGLNTGELFF.

This clone was picked up many times. This chain connects TRBV6-2 or TRBV6-3 to TRBJ2-1; TRBD2 matches 7 bases. There are 16 residues in the CDR3. Germline V gives CDR1 MNHEY, CDR2 SVGEGT. V trimming: 2 bases; J trimming: 5 bases; junction bases outside the gene matches: 9. The DNA for the CDR3 is TGTGCCAGCAGTTACCTGGGGCTAGCGGTAAACAATGAGCAGTTCTTC. This translates into CASSYLGLAVNNEQFF.

This clone showed up many times. The rearrangement joins TRBV20-1 to TRBJ1-2; perhaps TRBD1 as D (6 bases). Trimming took 5 bases from V and 8 from J, leaving 18 bases between them. This CDR3 region has 13 residues. The germline CDR1 and CDR2 sequences are DFQATT and SNEGSKA (reference sequence). The CDR3 coding sequence is TGCAGTGCTTCCCCAGGGGAGTACTTGGGCTACACCTTC. Translating gives CSASPGEYLGYTF.

This clone was counted ten times or more. The chain is built from TRBV30 and TRBJ1-2; TRBD1 is a possible D gene (6 bases). Germline values: CDR1 GTSNPN, CDR2 SVGIG (reference sequence). This CDR3 has 17 amino acids. V was clipped by 7 bases and J by 9 bases, with 33 bases between them. This CDR3 is CAYHPPRTARGSLCYTF. As DNA, the CDR3 is TGTGCCTACCATCCCCCGAGGACGGCGAGGGGGAGCCTATGCTACACCTTC.

Ten or more counts support this clone. The V call is TRBV9, the J call TRBJ1-2; 11 positions match TRBD1. The trim removed 4 bases at V and 8 bases at J, leaving 13 bases unmatched. CDR3 length: 16 residues. The germline gives CDR1 SGDLS, CDR2 YYNGEE. This chain's CDR3 is CASSLLGQGGDGGYTF. DNA of the CDR3: TGTGCCAGCAGCCTATTGGGACAGGGGGGCGACGGAGGCTACACCTTC.

This clone appeared many times. This rearrangement joins TRBV18 to TRBJ1-2; D ambiguous. The CDR3 extends over 14 amino acids. Germline CDR1 is KGHSH and CDR2 is LQKENI. Trimming shortened V by 4 bases and J by 3 bases, and 12 bases separated the two germline ends. The CDR3 bases are TGTGCCAGCTCACTCCCCCGGGAGGACTATGGCTACACCTTC. Protein product: CASSLPREDYGYTF.

This clone appeared many times. The CDR3 region has the DNA TGTGCCAGTAGTATAGATGACGGTAATCAGCCCCAGCATTTT. Encoded protein: CASSIDDGNQPQHF. The chain combines TRBV19 with TRBJ1-5; no definite D call. CDR3 size: 14 residues. The V and J ends lost 0 bases and 4 bases respectively, with 7 bases between them. Looked up from germline, CDR1 is LNHDA and CDR2 is SQIVND (reference sequence).

The V call is TRBV20-1, the J call TRBJ1-2; 8 nucleotides line up with TRBD1. From germline, CDR1 is DFQATT and CDR2 SNEGSKA (reference sequence). The CDR3 loop spans 13 amino acids. Trimming removed 3 bases from V and 11 bases from J; junction bases left unmatched: 11. In DNA form, the CDR3 reads TGCAGTGCTAGTAGGACAGGGAACTATCGATACACCTTC. Protein product: CSASRTGNYRYTF.

This clone was observed many times. The rearrangement uses TRBV29-1 and TRBJ1-1; D gene ambiguous. The CDR3 covers 14 residues. Trimming took 4 bases from V and 3 from J, leaving 15 bases between them. CDR1 and CDR2 from the germline V gene are SQVTM and ANQGSEA. CDR3 amino acids: CSVAANSGYTEAFF. DNA for the CDR3: TGCAGCGTTGCTGCGAATTCGGGCTACACTGAAGCTTTCTTT.